Described below is a single T cell receptor (beta chain) sequence and its context. Its target is not known. Sequencing used immunoSEQ multiplex PCR; TCRdb keeps in-frame clones, though not all of them. This table has approximately 46,000 clones, about 70% appearing once. Germline assignment: CDR1 MNHEY and CDR2 SMNVEV (reference sequence). The ends were cut back, 1 base at V and 5 bases at J, with 6 bases in the middle. This CDR3 has 14 amino acids. The record originates from a study of memory CD4+ T cells and cytomegalovirus serostatus. The sort gate was single viable CD3+CD4+CD8-CD45RO+ cells for memory CD4+ T cells. Overall study results and limits: About 40% of the roughly 160 known CMV-associated TCRbeta sequences appeared in CD4+ memory. Repertoires predicted CMV serostatus with median bootstrapped AUC of about 0.95.

Sequencing used memory CD4+ T cells from blood. The chain links TRBV27 to TRBJ1-6, with D hard to call. The receptor's source is an adult in good health and CMV-seropositive. This CDR3 reads CASSLFPHNSPLHF. DNA of the CDR3: TGTGCCAGCAGTTTATTCCCACATAATTCACCCCTCCACTTT.